This T cell receptor beta chain was sequenced in a study of patients and donors after allogeneic stem cell transplantation. Trimming shortened V by 3 bases and J by 5 bases, and 11 bases separated the two germline ends. CDR1 is SGHRS and CDR2 is YFSETQ in the germline V gene. CDR3 length: 13 residues. TCRdb processed the RT-PCR reads anew with MiXCR; each CDR3 protein has one entry. The sample contains roughly 200,000 distinct CDR3 sequences, about 38% of which appear only once. The sequenced sample was blood, either unsorted or a sorted T cell fraction (not recorded which). The TCR originated in a human donor who was either an allogeneic HSCT recipient or a stem cell or donor lymphocyte infusion donor (not recorded which). It is not recorded whose cells these are; they may come from a transplant donor. V gene TRBV5-1 combines with J gene TRBJ2-5, with D perhaps TRBD1 or TRBD2 (6 bases each). CDR3 sequence: CASSSTGRETQYF. The DNA for the CDR3 is TGCGCCAGCAGCTCCACAGGGAGGGAGACCCAGTACTTC.